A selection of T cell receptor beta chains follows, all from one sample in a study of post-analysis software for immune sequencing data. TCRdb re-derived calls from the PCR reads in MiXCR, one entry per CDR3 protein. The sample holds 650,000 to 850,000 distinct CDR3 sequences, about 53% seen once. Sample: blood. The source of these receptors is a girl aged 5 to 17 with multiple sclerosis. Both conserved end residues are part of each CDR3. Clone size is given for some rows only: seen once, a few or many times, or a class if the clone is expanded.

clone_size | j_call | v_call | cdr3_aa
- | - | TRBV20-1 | CSASSQGYGYEQYF
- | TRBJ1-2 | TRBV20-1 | CSATPPGSYGYTF
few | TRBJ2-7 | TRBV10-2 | CASSESEDSPYEQYF
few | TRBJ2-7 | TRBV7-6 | CASSLWTGGGYEQYF
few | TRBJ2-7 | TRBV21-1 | CASSKVSGQSSEQYF
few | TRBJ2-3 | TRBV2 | CASSERLAGVTDTQYF
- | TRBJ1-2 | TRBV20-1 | CSASGQGNDGYTF
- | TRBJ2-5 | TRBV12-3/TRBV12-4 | CASSSGLAEGGTQYF
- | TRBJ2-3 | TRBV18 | CASSPTRGTDTQYF
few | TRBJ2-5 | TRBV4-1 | CASSFQGGETQYF
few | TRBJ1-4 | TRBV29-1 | CSVAGQSSEKLFF
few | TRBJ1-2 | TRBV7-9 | CASSLVHRGGGYTF